This TCR beta chain came from a study of T cells after yellow fever vaccination. Across the whole study: Where fractions had low cell numbers, libraries were prepared from them with the SMART-Seq v4 Ultra Low Input RNA kit. Study findings and constraints: Detected again after the booster were most primary-vaccination clones, at 95% to 98% CD4 and about 89% CD8. Peak timing came faster in the weaker secondary response, day 5 versus 15.

Points on this clonotype: What it binds is not known.

Each CDR3 protein is one row after TCRdb ran MiXCR on the 5' RACE reads. The table records more than 350,000 distinct CDR3 sequences, around a tenth of them present only once. J gave up 6 bases and V 8 bases, and 5 bases lay outside the gene matches. CDR1 and CDR2 (germline): ENHRY, SYGVKD. The CDR3 runs to 13 residues. The genes are TRBV10-3 and TRBJ2-2; 8 positions match TRBD1. This clonotype originated in a man in his late teens or twenties who received the YFV17D yellow fever vaccine. The sequences come from PBMCs, collected on the day of the first yellow fever vaccination. As DNA, the CDR3 is TGTGCCATCCTTCGACAGGGGCCCGGGGAGCTGTTTTTT. This sequence encodes CAILRQGPGELFF.